This T cell receptor (beta chain) was recovered during a study of OX40 agonist ivuxolimab in advanced cancers. V lost 5 bases to trimming and J lost 2 bases, with 14 bases between them. From germline, CDR1 is SGHNT and CDR2 YYREEE (reference sequence). This CDR3 is built from 14 residues. Data came from immunoSEQ multiplex PCR; TCRdb stores just in-frame clones and leaves some out. This repertoire shows about 70,000 clones, almost 90% found once; its top ten account for around 0.86%. The chain has TRBV5-4 and TRBJ2-7; D perhaps matches TRBD1 (6 bases). The material sequenced was CD4+ or CD8+ T cells sorted from blood, taken in a trial of the OX40 agonist ivuxolimab. The source is an adult with an advanced solid tumor such as melanoma, head and neck, liver or kidney cancer. The CDR3 sequence: CASSPGDRPYEQYF. The DNA for the CDR3 is TGTGCCAGCAGTCCCGGTGACAGGCCCTACGAGCAGTACTTC.